Sequencing of this TCR beta chain was carried out in a study of early T cells in non-severe SARS-CoV-2 infection. TCRdb fed the 5' RACE reads into MiXCR, producing one record per CDR3 protein. The sample comprises under 95,000 distinct CDR3 sequences, 14% to 15% of which are singletons, and less than 7% rests with the top ten. This clonotype was seen more than once but under ten times. The CDR3 runs 11 residues. The germline V and J ends were trimmed by 6 bases and 7 bases, with 10 bases remaining between them. Germline V CDR1 and CDR2: MNHEY, SVGEGT. V is TRBV6-2 or TRBV6-3 and J is TRBJ2-7; D not certain. The sequence derives from an adult who was a healthcare worker with PCR-confirmed SARS-CoV-2 infection or an uninfected control (not recorded which). Sequences were obtained from whole blood. The CDR3: CASRSYREQYF. The DNA for the CDR3 is TGTGCCAGCAGGTCTTATAGGGAGCAGTACTTC.